A single sample is the source of the 21 T cell receptor beta chains below, sequenced in a study of shared clonotypes between healthy human individuals. Produced via immunoSEQ multiplex PCR; TCRdb's table is partial and in-frame only. The sample yields around 2.1 million clones, approximately 96% seen once. The specimen sequenced was naive CD4+ T cells sorted from blood. Subset described: CD45RA+ positively selected. These receptors all come from a man younger than 30 in good health.

This chain connects TRBV15 to TRBJ2-7; D gene ambiguous. Per the germline V gene, CDR1 is LNHNV and CDR2 is YYDKDF (reference sequence). Between the trimmed V and J ends, which lost 8 bases and 6 bases, there was a span of 17 bases. The CDR3 totals 13 residues. Here the CDR3 reads CATGVDATIEQYF. CDR3 nucleotides: TGTGCCACCGGCGTGGACGCGACCATCGAGCAGTACTTC. The full variable domain, rest sourced from reference TRBV15 and TRBJ2-7, is DAMVIQNPRYQVTQFGKPVTLSCSQTLNHNVMYWYQQKSSQAPKLLFHYYDKDFNNEADTPDNFQSRRPNTSFCFLDIRSPGLGDTAMYLCATGVDATIEQYFGPGTRLTVT.

The chain links TRBV11-2 to TRBJ2-7; D not resolved. Trimming took off 2 bases at V and 0 bases at J, with 11 bases between the two ends. Germline V gene lookup returns CDR1 SGHAT and CDR2 FQNNGV. The CDR3 contains 15 residues. CDR3 residues: CASSLTLYSSYEQYF. In DNA form, the CDR3 reads TGTGCCAGCAGCTTAACGCTTTACAGCTCCTACGAGCAGTACTTC.

This clone came up once. The V and J genes are TRBV4-1 and TRBJ2-1; 7 bases line up with TRBD2. Germline CDR1 MGHRA, CDR2 YSYEKL. The junction had 8 bases not matched to a gene; V was cut back by 1 base and J by 8 bases. This CDR3 is 15 amino acids long. CDR3 in amino acids: CASSQGAGAAHEQFF. In DNA, the CDR3 is TGCGCCAGCAGCCAAGGGGCGGGAGCGGCACATGAGCAGTTCTTC.

V gene TRBV27 combines with J gene TRBJ2-7; 7 bases line up with TRBD2. Per the germline V gene, CDR1 is MNHEY and CDR2 is SMNVEV (reference sequence). J gave up 0 bases and V 5 bases, and 10 bases lay outside the gene matches. The CDR3 length is 16 residues. CDR3 sequence reads: CASSTGGGVSSYEQYF. As DNA, the CDR3 is TGTGCCAGCAGTACCGGGGGAGGGGTGAGCTCCTACGAGCAGTACTTC.

The rearrangement uses TRBV27 and TRBJ1-5; D might be TRBD1 (5 bases). Germline assignment: CDR1 MNHEY and CDR2 SMNVEV (reference sequence). V was trimmed by 1 base and J by 7 bases, leaving 11 bases between them. The length of the CDR3 is 14 residues. The CDR3 DNA follows: TGTGCCAGCAGTTTATATGGGGCGGGGCAGCCCCAGCATTTT. Amino acid sequence: CASSLYGAGQPQHF.

V usage is TRBV11-2 and J usage is TRBJ2-6; a weak D match, TRBD2 (5 bases). Per germline, CDR1 SGHAT and CDR2 FQNNGV. V lost 0 bases and J 0 bases, leaving 9 bases between the germline ends. CDR3 length: 17 amino acids. Here the CDR3 DNA reads TGTGCCAGCAGCTTAGAAGGTGGAGGCTCTGGGGCCAACGTCCTGACTTTC. It codes for CASSLEGGGSGANVLTF.

The chain combines TRBV27 with TRBJ1-4; D uncertain. The CDR3 has 14 residues. Per germline, CDR1 MNHEY and CDR2 SMNVEV (reference sequence). Deletions cut 6 bases from V and 5 bases from J, with 13 bases between. The CDR3 sequence: CASRRGAPNEKLFF. CDR3 sequence (DNA): TGTGCCAGCAGGCGTGGCGCCCCGAATGAAAAACTGTTTTTT.

This clone was seen only once. The chain uses TRBV6-5 and TRBJ2-7; weak D call: TRBD1 (7 bases). Trimming removed 2 bases from V and 2 bases from J, with 10 bases in between. The CDR3 totals 14 residues. Germline V CDR1 and CDR2: MNHEY, SVGAGI. CDR3 amino acids: CASSYQGGPYEQYF. The CDR3 DNA reads as TGTGCCAGCAGTTACCAGGGGGGTCCCTACGAGCAGTACTTC.

The chain couples TRBV7-2 to TRBJ1-2; 7 nucleotides align to TRBD1. Germline values: CDR1 SGHTA, CDR2 FQGNSA. Losses at the gene ends were 6 bases for V and 5 bases for J; bases not matched to a gene: 12. CDR3 length equals 15 residues. The CDR3 nucleotides are TGTGCCAGCAGTTCGGGAATGACAGGGACTTATGGCTACACCTTC. Protein product: CASSSGMTGTYGYTF.

The chain has TRBV2 and TRBJ2-3; no clear D gene. CDR1 is SNHLY, CDR2 FYNNEI, per germline. The CDR3 runs to 12 residues. V lost 2 bases, J lost 6 bases, and 6 bases lay in between. This CDR3 is CASSEMGDTQYF. CDR3 DNA sequence: TGTGCCAGCAGTGAAATGGGGGATACGCAGTATTTT.

The chain couples TRBV5-6 to TRBJ2-5; D remains unclear. Germline V lookup: CDR1 SGHDT, CDR2 YYEEEE. Trimming cost V 4 bases and J 0 bases, with 10 bases left between them. CDR3 length: 14 amino acids. The CDR3 DNA is TGTGCCAGCAGCCGTGGACGGCACCAAGAGACCCAGTACTTC. This codes for CASSRGRHQETQYF. Drawing the rest from reference TRBV5-6 and TRBJ2-5, the complete variable domain is DAGVTQSPTHLIKTRGQQVTLRCSPKSGHDTVSWYQQALGQGPQFIFQYYEEEERQRGNFPDRFSGHQFPNYSSELNVNALLLGDSALYLCASSRGRHQETQYFGPGTRLLVL.

J is TRBJ2-7 and V is TRBV19, with TRBD1 matching over 7 bases. The germline V gene encodes CDR1 LNHDA and CDR2 SQIVND (reference sequence). J lost 3 bases, V lost 4 bases, and 9 bases had no gene match. This CDR3 has 15 residues. The CDR3 spells CASSRQGSSNYEQYF. CDR3 DNA: TGTGCCAGTAGTAGACAGGGAAGTTCCAACTACGAGCAGTACTTC.

V is TRBV28 and J is TRBJ2-3, with D perhaps matching TRBD2 (7 bases). Germline V gene lookup returns CDR1 MDHEN and CDR2 SYDVKM. Trimming shortened V by 6 bases and J by 2 bases, and 18 bases separated the two germline ends. This CDR3 has 16 amino acids. The CDR3 DNA reads TGTGCCAGCAGGAAAGGGGGGGGGCCGATCACAGATACGCAGTATTTT. It codes for CASRKGGGPITDTQYF.

The V gene is TRBV2, the J gene TRBJ1-2, with D maybe TRBD1 (5 bases). Germline V CDR1 and CDR2: SNHLY, FYNNEI. This CDR3 contains 13 residues. Trimming pared 4 bases from V and 6 bases from J, leaving 12 bases between. The CDR3 DNA reads TGTGCCAGCAGTGGGGGAGGGGCCGATGGCTACACCTTC. This gives the protein CASSGGGADGYTF.

J is TRBJ2-7 and V is TRBV10-3; 9 positions match TRBD2. Germline trimming cut 5 bases from V and 4 bases from J; bases unmatched to any gene: 6. Germline V lookup: CDR1 ENHRY, CDR2 SYGVKD. This CDR3 comprises 14 residues. As DNA, the CDR3 is TGTGCCATCAGTCGTAGCGGGAGTAGTTACGAGCAGTACTTC. Translation gives CAISRSGSSYEQYF.

The J gene is TRBJ1-2, the V gene TRBV9; 9 bases agree with TRBD1. The V and J ends lost 4 bases and 4 bases, in that order; junction bases with no gene match: 11. CDR1 SGDLS and CDR2 YYNGEE come from the germline V gene. The CDR3 sequence is 16 residues long. The CDR3 here is CASSTLQGATGYGYTF. CDR3 sequence (DNA): TGTGCCAGCAGCACGCTACAGGGGGCAACGGGCTATGGCTACACCTTC. Combining the CDR3 with reference TRBV9 and TRBJ1-2 gives the whole variable domain DSGVTQTPKHLITATGQRVTLRCSPRSGDLSVYWYQQSLDQGLQFLIQYYNGEERAKGNILERFSAQQFPDLHSELNLSSLELGDSALYFCASSTLQGATGYGYTFGSGTRLTVV.

V is TRBV9 and J is TRBJ2-1, with 9 bases fitting TRBD1. Germline lookup yields CDR1 SGDLS and CDR2 YYNGEE. V gave up 0 bases and J gave up 6 bases; unmatched junction bases: 4. The CDR3 has 15 residues. CDR3 protein: CASSVGPGQGNEQFF. The CDR3 DNA sequence: TGTGCCAGCAGCGTAGGGCCGGGACAGGGCAATGAGCAGTTCTTC.

The V call is TRBV19, the J call TRBJ1-4; D ambiguous. Germline V lookup: CDR1 LNHDA, CDR2 SQIVND (reference sequence). V was cut by 3 bases and J by 5 bases, with 22 bases left in between. This CDR3 has 18 amino acids. The CDR3 sequence is CASSIMSVGGSSNEKLFF. CDR3 nucleotides: TGTGCCAGTAGTATCATGTCGGTTGGCGGATCCTCGAATGAAAAACTGTTTTTT.

The chain employs TRBV7-9 and TRBJ2-3; 10 bases are shared with TRBD2. The CDR3 is 17 amino acids. The germline V gene encodes CDR1 SEHNR and CDR2 FQNEAQ (reference sequence). J lost 4 bases, V lost 5 bases, and 12 bases had no gene match. In nucleotides, the CDR3 is TGTGCCAGCAGCCTCAGGAGATCTAGCGGGAGTGCAGATACGCAGTATTTT. Translating gives CASSLRRSSGSADTQYF. The variable domain in full, completed from reference TRBV7-9 and TRBJ2-3, reads DTGVSQNPRHKITKRGQNVTFRCDPISEHNRLYWYRQTLGQGPEFLTYFQNEAQLEKSRLLSDRFSAERPKGSFSTLEIQRTEQGDSAMYLCASSLRRSSGSADTQYFGPGTRLTVL.

The chain employs TRBV5-6 and TRBJ1-1; D is unclear. CDR3 length: 16 amino acids. The germline CDR1 and CDR2 sequences are SGHDT and YYEEEE. Trimming stripped 3 bases from V and 0 bases from J, with 15 bases between. The CDR3 coding sequence is TGTGCCAGCAGCTCGCGGGGAGCCAAACTGAACACTGAAGCTTTCTTT. Translation gives CASSSRGAKLNTEAFF.

V is TRBV4-1 and J is TRBJ1-6; 7 bases align to TRBD1. V shed 1 base, J shed 0 bases, and the junction held 6 bases outside the gene matches. In germline, CDR1 is MGHRA, CDR2 YSYEKL. This CDR3 contains 18 residues. The DNA of the CDR3 is TGCGCCAGCAGCCAAGTCGCAGGGGGACGCTCCTATAATTCACCCCTCCACTTT. Translation: CASSQVAGGRSYNSPLHF.